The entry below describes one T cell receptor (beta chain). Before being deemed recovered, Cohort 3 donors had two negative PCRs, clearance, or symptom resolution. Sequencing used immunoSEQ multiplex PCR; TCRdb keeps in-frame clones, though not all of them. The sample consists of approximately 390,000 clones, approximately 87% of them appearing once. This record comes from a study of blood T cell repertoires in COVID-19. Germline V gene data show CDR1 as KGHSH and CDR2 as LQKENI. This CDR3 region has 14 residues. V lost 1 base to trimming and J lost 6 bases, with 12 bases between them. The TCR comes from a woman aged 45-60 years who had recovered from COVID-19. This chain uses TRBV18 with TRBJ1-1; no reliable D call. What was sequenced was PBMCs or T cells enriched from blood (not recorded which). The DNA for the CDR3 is TGTGCCAGCTCACCACAGCTACCTCGCGCTGAAGCTTTCTTT. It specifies CASSPQLPRAEAFF.